The TCR beta chain under discussion was sequenced for a study of blood T cell repertoires in COVID-19. On the study more broadly: Sites across the United States, Italy and Spain contributed samples from acute and convalescent COVID-19. The cDNA or gDNA used as material had been derived from T cells, B-cell-depleted T cells, or PBMCs.

In the original processing: For nucleated cells, counts were estimated from reference gene primer amplification. The data were produced by immunoSEQ multiplex PCR, yet TCRdb's version contains in-frame clones alone and is incomplete. The V and J calls and clone size come from that table; D and trimming were worked out from the DNA. The sample shows 100,000 or so clones, around 87% of them seen only once. V gave up 6 bases and J gave up 2 bases; unmatched junction bases: 9. This CDR3 is 16 amino acids long. Germline loops: CDR1 MDHEN, CDR2 SYDVKM. J is TRBJ1-4 and V is TRBV28; 7 nucleotides agree with TRBD1. Sequenced material: peripheral blood. The TCR was taken from a woman in her 30s with acute or convalescent COVID-19. The CDR3 here is CASSPGGGQTNEKLFF. The CDR3 bases are TGTGCCAGCAGCCCTGGAGGGGGCCAGACTAATGAAAAACTGTTTTTT.